These 22 T cell receptor beta chains came from one sample sequenced in a study of T cells after yellow fever vaccination. MiXCR, run by TCRdb on the 5' RACE reads, gives a single entry per CDR3 protein. The sample records a few hundred thousand distinct CDR3 sequences, roughly 3.9% being singletons. The sample in question was PBMCs, obtained 5 days after the yellow fever booster vaccination. Receptors were obtained from a man in his late teens or twenties who received the YFV17D yellow fever vaccine.

This clonotype has just a few counts. V and J are TRBV18 and TRBJ2-3, with no clear D. The germline gives CDR1 KGHSH, CDR2 LQKENI. The ends were cut back, 3 bases at V and 0 bases at J, with 10 bases in the middle. The CDR3 covers 15 residues. In DNA form, the CDR3 reads TGTGCCAGCTCACCGAATACAGTTAGCACAGATACGCAGTATTTT. This translates into CASSPNTVSTDTQYF.

This clonotype was found many times. The gene calls are TRBV3-2 and TRBJ2-7; the table's D call, TRBD1, was not checked against the DNA. TRBV3-2 is a recognized pseudogene. This CDR3 is 14 amino acids long. CDR3 sequence reads: CASRPGTGEYEQYF. CDR3 in DNA: TGTGCCAGCAGGCCCGGGACAGGGGAGTACGAGCAGTACTTC.

This clonotype was recorded many times. V and J are TRBV20-1 and TRBJ2-1; D possibly corresponds to TRBD2 (5 bases). The CDR3 has 14 amino acids. The germline V and J ends were trimmed by 3 bases and 0 bases, with 9 bases remaining between them. Germline V gives CDR1 DFQATT, CDR2 SNEGSKA (reference sequence). The CDR3 DNA is TGCAGTGCTAGCGGTGGGAGCTCCTACAATGAGCAGTTCTTC. Its translation: CSASGGSSYNEQFF.

V and J are TRBV6-4 and TRBJ2-1; D is uncertain. The germline gives CDR1 MRHNA, CDR2 SNTAGT. Trimming pared 0 bases from V and 8 bases from J, leaving 14 bases between. The CDR3 length is 15 residues. The DNA of the CDR3 is TGTGCCAGCAGTGACTCGAGCACCGAAGGCGATGAGCAGTTCTTC. It is translated as CASSDSSTEGDEQFF.

The chain employs TRBV3-1 and TRBJ1-2; D remains ambiguous. The germline CDR1 and CDR2 sequences are LGHDT and YNNKEL (reference sequence). V was trimmed by 0 bases and J by 7 bases, leaving 12 bases between them. The CDR3 totals 14 residues. The CDR3 DNA sequence: TGTGCCAGCAGCCAAGATGCATTCGTCCGTGGCTACACCTTC. It is translated as CASSQDAFVRGYTF.

The rearrangement uses TRBV5-6 and TRBJ1-2, with TRBD1 matching over 8 bases. J was trimmed by 3 bases and V by 4 bases; bases with no gene match: 5. The CDR3 totals 14 residues. Germline CDR1 is SGHDT and CDR2 is YYEEEE. The CDR3 protein is CASSLRGRDYGYTF. The CDR3 DNA is TGTGCCAGCAGCCTCAGGGGGCGCGACTATGGCTACACCTTC.

Ten or more counts support this clonotype. This chain uses TRBV6-6 with TRBJ1-6, with 8 bases lining up with TRBD1. V lost 6 bases, J lost 7 bases, and 8 bases stayed unmatched. There are 15 residues in the CDR3. Germline CDR1 MNHNY, CDR2 SVGAGI (reference sequence). The CDR3, as DNA: TGTGCCAGCAGCCTGGGACAGGTTCTCAATTCACCCCTCCACTTT. This encodes CASSLGQVLNSPLHF.

This chain connects TRBV5-1 to TRBJ2-7; perhaps TRBD1 as D (5 bases). Germline V gene sequence: CDR1 SGHRS, CDR2 YFSETQ. Trimming removed 0 bases at V and 5 bases at J, with 12 bases between. The CDR3 runs to 14 residues. CDR3 sequence (DNA): TGCGCCAGCAGCTTGGGACCAGGGCTGGACGAGCAGTACTTC. Translated: CASSLGPGLDEQYF. Combining the CDR3 with reference TRBV5-1 and TRBJ2-7 gives the whole variable domain KAGVTQTPRYLIKTRGQQVTLSCSPISGHRSVSWYQQTPGQGLQFLFEYFSETQRNKGNFPGRFSGRQFSNSRSEMNVSTLELGDSALYLCASSLGPGLDEQYFGPGTRLTVT.

This chain uses TRBV19 with TRBJ2-1, with D perhaps assigned TRBD1 or TRBD2 (6 bases each). The V gene's germline CDR1 is LNHDA and CDR2 SQIVND (reference sequence). V lost 7 bases to trimming and J lost 2 bases, with 12 bases between them. This CDR3 contains 14 residues. The DNA of the CDR3 is TGTGCCAGTAAGGCGAGGGGGGCCTACAATGAGCAGTTCTTC. This codes for CASKARGAYNEQFF.

The chain joins TRBV6-5 to TRBJ1-3; possibly TRBD1 for D (5 bases). With 3 bases removed from V and 2 bases from J, the gap between germline ends came to 14 bases. The CDR3 is 16 residues long. CDR1 and CDR2 (germline): MNHEY, SVGAGI. The CDR3 DNA reads TGTGCCAGCAGTTATGGGGGACTGTCTGCTGGAAACACCATATATTTT. Its protein is CASSYGGLSAGNTIYF.

The V and J genes are TRBV7-6 and TRBJ1-5, with a weak D call TRBD1 (6 bases). The germline gives CDR1 SGHVS, CDR2 FNYEAQ. The CDR3 sequence is 14 residues long. V was pared by 2 bases and J by 6 bases, with 11 bases between. CDR3: CASSLQGQGQPQHF. CDR3 DNA sequence: TGTGCCAGCAGCTTACAGGGGCAAGGTCAGCCCCAGCATTTT.

This clonotype was seen only a few times. The genes are TRBV19 and TRBJ1-2; D is possibly TRBD1 (5 bases). CDR1 LNHDA and CDR2 SQIVND come from the germline V gene (reference sequence). This CDR3 is 14 amino acids long. Trimming shortened V by 7 bases and J by 3 bases, and 15 bases separated the two germline ends. The CDR3 sequence: CASIGPTGDYGYTF. In DNA, the CDR3 is TGTGCCAGTATAGGTCCCACGGGGGACTATGGCTACACCTTC.

This clonotype was detected a few times. This chain uses TRBV5-6 with TRBJ2-7; unclear D gene. V lost 2 bases and J 0 bases, leaving 3 bases between the germline ends. The CDR3 runs to 12 residues. From germline, CDR1 is SGHDT and CDR2 YYEEEE. This chain's CDR3 is CASSFASYEQYF. The CDR3 DNA follows: TGTGCCAGCAGCTTCGCCTCCTACGAGCAGTACTTC. Looking up the rest from reference TRBV5-6 and TRBJ2-7 gives the full variable domain: DAGVTQSPTHLIKTRGQQVTLRCSPKSGHDTVSWYQQALGQGPQFIFQYYEEEERQRGNFPDRFSGHQFPNYSSELNVNALLLGDSALYLCASSFASYEQYFGPGTRLTVT.

This clonotype was seen at least ten times. The chain carries TRBV4-1 and TRBJ2-7; TRBD2 agrees at 8 bases. Germline V gene lookup returns CDR1 MGHRA and CDR2 YSYEKL. The CDR3 consists of 14 residues. With 4 bases clipped from V and 6 bases from J, the junction kept 8 bases outside the gene matches. The CDR3 spells CASSPGGALSEQYF. The CDR3 DNA reads TGCGCCAGCAGCCCCGGGGGGGCACTCTCCGAGCAGTACTTC.

There are a few counts of this clonotype. This sequence joins TRBV5-1 and TRBJ2-1; 10 bases are a match to TRBD1. After removal of 5 bases from V and 7 bases from J, the junction contained 6 bases not matched to a gene. Germline V gives CDR1 SGHRS, CDR2 YFSETQ. The CDR3 contains 14 residues. The CDR3 DNA follows: TGCGCCAGCAGGACCGGGACAGGGGTGAATGAGCAGTTCTTC. Protein: CASRTGTGVNEQFF. Variable domain in full (rest from reference TRBV5-1 and TRBJ2-1): KAGVTQTPRYLIKTRGQQVTLSCSPISGHRSVSWYQQTPGQGLQFLFEYFSETQRNKGNFPGRFSGRQFSNSRSEMNVSTLELGDSALYLCASRTGTGVNEQFFGPGTRLTVL.

This clonotype was counted at least ten times. The chain carries TRBV6-2 or TRBV6-3 and TRBJ1-1; D gene ambiguous. The CDR3 sequence is 12 residues long. CDR1 is MNHEY, CDR2 SVGEGT, per germline. The V end lost 5 bases, the J end lost 2 bases, and 6 bases lay between the germline ends. CDR3 coding DNA: TGTGCCAGCAGTAGGATCAACACTGAAGCTTTCTTT. It codes for CASSRINTEAFF.

This clonotype was counted between two and nine times. The V call is TRBV6-5, the J call TRBJ2-7; D unresolved. The V gene lost 2 bases and the J gene lost 3 bases, with 5 bases spanning the gap. There are 12 residues in the CDR3. Germline values: CDR1 MNHEY, CDR2 SVGAGI. CDR3 coding DNA: TGTGCCAGCAGTTACACGGGCTACGAGCAGTACTTC. Translated: CASSYTGYEQYF.

The chain uses TRBV10-3 and TRBJ2-2; possible D gene TRBD2, 6 bases. This CDR3 has 16 amino acids. Trimming shortened V by 2 bases and J by 7 bases, and 17 bases separated the two germline ends. The germline CDR1 and CDR2 sequences are ENHRY and SYGVKD. DNA of the CDR3: TGTGCCATCAGTGAGGGACTACGAGATGTGGGCGGGGAGCTGTTTTTT. Amino acids: CAISEGLRDVGGELFF.

A word on this clonotype: The DNA is left out, because the CDR3 cannot be placed on it with certainty; the CDR3 is given as TCRdb lists it. This chain links TRBV21-1 with TRBJ1-1; the table's TRBD1 call for D was not verified on the DNA. TRBV21-1 is a recognized pseudogene. The CDR3 is made up of 13 amino acids, end residues included. The CDR3 protein is CASSWGAGTEAFF.

The sample holds many counts of this clonotype. The chain is built from TRBV12-3 or TRBV12-4 and TRBJ2-7; D gene ambiguous. The CDR3 runs 12 residues. The V and J ends lost 6 bases and 5 bases respectively, with 11 bases between them. CDR3 nucleotides: TGTGCCAGCAGCGAAACGACGGACGAGCAGTACTTC. It specifies CASSETTDEQYF.

This sequence joins TRBV6-6 and TRBJ2-7, with 11 positions matching TRBD2. CDR1 is MNHNY, CDR2 SVGAGI, per germline (reference sequence). This CDR3 contains 12 residues. V lost 4 bases and J lost 9; bases outside the gene matches: 2. CDR3 sequence reads: CASSLGLAAQYF. The CDR3 DNA reads as TGTGCCAGCAGTTTGGGACTAGCGGCGCAGTACTTC.

This clonotype has a handful of counts. This chain joins TRBV24-1 and TRBJ2-1, with TRBD2 matching over 12 bases. The V gene end was trimmed by 5 bases and the J gene end by 10 bases; junction bases not matched to a gene: 8. Germline V gene sequence: CDR1 KGHDR, CDR2 SFDVKD. There are 15 residues in the CDR3. The CDR3 nucleotides are TGTGCCACCAGTGGGCCGACTAGCGGGGGTGGCGAGCAGTTCTTC. Protein product: CATSGPTSGGGEQFF.